One and the same sample provided the 6 T cell receptor beta chains below, sequenced in a study of blood T cell repertoires in COVID-19. The data were produced by immunoSEQ multiplex PCR, yet TCRdb's version contains in-frame clones alone and is incomplete. In the table there are about 150,000 clones, around 84% of which are singletons. Specimen: peripheral blood. The receptors come from a woman aged 55-69 years with COVID-19, enrolled during active disease.

The chain links TRBV7-6 to TRBJ1-6, with 7 bases aligning to TRBD1. CDR3 length: 15 residues. Per germline, CDR1 SGHVS and CDR2 FNYEAQ. V lost 1 base to trimming and J lost 9 bases; unmatched junction nucleotides: 6. The DNA for the CDR3 is TGTGCCAGCAGCTTAGTGGAGGGGGCGGGTTCACCCCTCCACTTT. Translation: CASSLVEGAGSPLHF. The variable domain in full, completed from reference TRBV7-6 and TRBJ1-6, reads GAGVSQSPRYKVTKRGQDVALRCDPISGHVSLYWYRQALGQGPEFLTYFNYEAQQDKSGLPNDRFSAERPEGSISTLTIQRTEQRDSAMYRCASSLVEGAGSPLHFGNGTRLTVT.

The chain has TRBV29-1 and TRBJ2-1; TRBD2 matches 8 bases. V was clipped by 3 bases and J by 7 bases; unmatched bases: 5. Germline loops: CDR1 SQVTM, CDR2 ANQGSEA. The CDR3 has 13 residues. CDR3 sequence: CSVDIAGWNEQFF. For the CDR3, the DNA is TGCAGCGTTGACATAGCGGGGTGGAATGAGCAGTTCTTC.

This CDR3 is CASSLVIPRDKNTEAFF. CDR3 nucleotides: TGTGCCAGCAGCCTCGTTATCCCCCGGGACAAGAACACTGAAGCTTTCTTT. This chain links TRBV7-7 with TRBJ1-1, with a weak D call TRBD1 (6 bases). The CDR3 contains 17 residues. Germline V lookup: CDR1 SSHAT, CDR2 FNYEAQ (reference sequence). Deletions cut 5 bases from V and 1 base from J, with 20 bases between. Filled out from reference TRBV7-7 and TRBJ1-1, the complete variable domain reads GAGVSQSPRYKVTKRGQDVTLRCDPISSHATLYWYQQALGQGPEFLTYFNYEAQPDKSGLPSDRFSAERPEGSISTLTIQRTEQRDSAMYRCASSLVIPRDKNTEAFFGQGTRLTVV.

The J gene is TRBJ2-3, the V gene TRBV7-2, with D unclear. Germline V lookup: CDR1 SGHTA, CDR2 FQGNSA. The ends were cut back, 1 base at V and 5 bases at J, with 4 bases in the middle. The CDR3 runs to 12 residues. This CDR3 is CASSLVRDTQYF. DNA for the CDR3: TGTGCCAGCAGCTTAGTTCGAGATACGCAGTATTTT.

The V gene is TRBV3-1 (or the pseudogene TRBV3-2), the J gene TRBJ1-6, with 8 nucleotides matching TRBD1. Trimming removed 3 bases from V and 6 bases from J; junction bases left unmatched: 4. CDR1 and CDR2 (germline): LGHDT, YNNKEL (reference sequence). The CDR3 length is 15 residues. The CDR3 region is CASSQAQGGNSPLHF. The DNA for the CDR3 is TGTGCCAGCAGCCAGGCACAGGGGGGTAATTCACCCCTCCACTTT.

V usage is TRBV5-1 and J usage is TRBJ2-7; 7 bases are a match to TRBD1. J was trimmed by 1 base and V by 4 bases; bases with no gene match: 14. The germline gives CDR1 SGHRS, CDR2 YFSETQ. CDR3 length: 17 residues. The CDR3 sequence is CASSPRQGRYQSYEQYF. The DNA of the CDR3 is TGCGCCAGCAGCCCCCGACAGGGCCGGTATCAATCCTACGAGCAGTACTTC.